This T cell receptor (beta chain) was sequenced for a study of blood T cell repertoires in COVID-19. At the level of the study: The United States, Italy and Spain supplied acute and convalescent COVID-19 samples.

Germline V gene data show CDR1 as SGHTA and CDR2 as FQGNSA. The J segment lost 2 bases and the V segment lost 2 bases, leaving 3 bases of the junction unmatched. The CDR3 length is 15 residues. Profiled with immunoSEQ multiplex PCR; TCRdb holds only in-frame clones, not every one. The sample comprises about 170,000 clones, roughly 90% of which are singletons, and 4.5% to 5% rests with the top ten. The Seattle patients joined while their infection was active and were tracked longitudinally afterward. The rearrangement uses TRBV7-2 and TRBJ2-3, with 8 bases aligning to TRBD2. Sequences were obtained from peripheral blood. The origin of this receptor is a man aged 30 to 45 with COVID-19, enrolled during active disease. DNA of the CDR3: TGTGCCAGCAGCTTAACAGCGGGGGCCACAGATACGCAGTATTTT. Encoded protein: CASSLTAGATDTQYF.